The rows below give T cell receptor beta chains drawn from one sample of a study of cytomegalovirus exposure and HLA in healthy donors. Repertoires were generated with immunoSEQ multiplex PCR, while TCRdb's copy carries only in-frame clones and drops some. The sample lists 250,000 to 300,000 clones, around 86% occurring once. Specimen: PBMCs. These receptors all stem from a woman aged 18-30 years in good health and CMV-seronegative. Each CDR3 is given with its conserved first and last residue. A D gene is named only where the DNA matches it firmly. For some rows the clone size is stated as once, few or many, or as a class when expanded; others skip it.

clone_size: .
d_call: .
v_call: TRBV6-4
j_call: TRBJ1-6
cdr3_aa: CASSDRGGDNSPLHF
cdr3_nt: TGTGCCAGCAGTGACCGGGGAGGTGATAATTCACCCCTCCACTTT

clone_size: .
d_call: .
v_call: TRBV9
j_call: TRBJ1-2
cdr3_aa: CASSVTGTNYGYTF
cdr3_nt: TGTGCCAGCAGCGTTACAGGGACGAACTATGGCTACACCTTC

clone_size: .
d_call: .
v_call: TRBV4-3
j_call: TRBJ2-3
cdr3_aa: CASSQEGGGGRMYTQYF
cdr3_nt: TGCGCCAGCAGCCAAGAAGGAGGAGGGGGCCGGATGTATACGCAGTATTTT

clone_size: .
d_call: .
v_call: TRBV6-5
j_call: TRBJ1-5
cdr3_aa: CASRTGSIPDQPQHF
cdr3_nt: TGTGCCAGCAGAACAGGGTCGATACCTGATCAGCCCCAGCATTTT

clone_size: .
d_call: .
v_call: TRBV19
j_call: TRBJ1-5
cdr3_aa: CASSVERVGNQPQHF
cdr3_nt: TGTGCCAGTAGTGTCGAGAGGGTTGGCAATCAGCCCCAGCATTTT

clone_size: .
d_call: TRBD2
v_call: TRBV7-2
j_call: TRBJ2-7
cdr3_aa: CASSFGGNYEQYF
cdr3_nt: TGTGCCAGCAGCTTCGGGGGGAACTACGAGCAGTACTTC

clone_size: .
d_call: .
v_call: TRBV5-1
j_call: TRBJ2-7
cdr3_aa: CASSQSTVTRRYYEQYF
cdr3_nt: TGCGCCAGCAGCCAGAGCACCGTAACTAGAAGGTACTACGAGCAGTACTTC

clone_size: .
d_call: .
v_call: TRBV9
j_call: TRBJ1-3
cdr3_aa: CASSVGHGGNTIYF
cdr3_nt: TGTGCCAGCAGCGTGGGACACGGGGGAAACACCATATATTTT

clone_size: .
d_call: TRBD2
v_call: TRBV30
j_call: TRBJ2-7
cdr3_aa: CAWSAGRRVEQYF
cdr3_nt: TGTGCCTGGAGTGCCGGGAGGCGGGTCGAGCAGTACTTC

clone_size: .
d_call: .
v_call: TRBV4-1
j_call: TRBJ2-7
cdr3_aa: CASSRRGLREQYF
cdr3_nt: TGCGCCAGCAGCCGGAGGGGGCTGCGGGAGCAGTACTTC

clone_size: .
d_call: .
v_call: TRBV5-1
j_call: TRBJ1-6
cdr3_aa: CASSLKQGRNSPLHF
cdr3_nt: TGCGCCAGCAGCTTGAAACAGGGAAGGAATTCACCCCTCCACTTT

clone_size: .
d_call: .
v_call: TRBV6-6
j_call: TRBJ1-2
cdr3_aa: CASSDGGQLLYGYTF
cdr3_nt: TGTGCCAGCAGTGACGGAGGACAGTTACTCTATGGCTACACCTTC

clone_size: .
d_call: .
v_call: TRBV6-1
j_call: TRBJ2-4
cdr3_aa: CASSEGASSDIQYF
cdr3_nt: TGTGCCAGCAGTGAAGGAGCTAGTAGTGACATTCAGTACTTC

clone_size: few
d_call: .
v_call: TRBV7-2
j_call: TRBJ1-2
cdr3_aa: CASSLASGGAEGYTF
cdr3_nt: TGTGCCAGCAGCTTAGCGAGCGGGGGCGCGGAGGGCTACACCTTC

clone_size: .
d_call: .
v_call: TRBV7-3
j_call: TRBJ1-2
cdr3_aa: CASSYTGNDGYTF
cdr3_nt: TGTGCCAGCAGCTATACAGGGAATGATGGCTACACCTTC

clone_size: once
d_call: TRBD1
v_call: TRBV5-4
j_call: TRBJ2-5
cdr3_aa: CASSTGQGRGETQYF
cdr3_nt: TGTGCCAGCAGCACCGGACAGGGACGAGGAGAGACCCAGTACTTC

clone_size: .
d_call: .
v_call: TRBV7-2
j_call: TRBJ2-3
cdr3_aa: CASSLVGGEYF
cdr3_nt: TGTGCCAGCAGCTTAGTCGGCGGGGAGTATTTT

clone_size: .
d_call: .
v_call: TRBV25-1
j_call: TRBJ1-2
cdr3_aa: CASSDEGVWYGYTF
cdr3_nt: TGTGCCAGCAGTGATGAGGGTGTCTGGTATGGCTACACCTTC

clone_size: .
d_call: .
v_call: TRBV4-3
j_call: TRBJ1-5
cdr3_aa: CASSQEGGHQPQHF
cdr3_nt: TGCGCCAGCAGCCAAGAAGGGGGACACCAGCCCCAGCATTTT

clone_size: few
d_call: .
v_call: TRBV11-3
j_call: TRBJ1-4
cdr3_aa: CASSPQARDNEKLFF
cdr3_nt: TGTGCCAGCAGCCCTCAGGCCAGGGATAATGAAAAACTGTTTTTT

clone_size: .
d_call: TRBD1
v_call: TRBV18
j_call: TRBJ1-4
cdr3_aa: CASSPGQGLNEKLFF
cdr3_nt: TGTGCCAGCTCACCCGGACAGGGGCTCAATGAAAAACTGTTTTTT

clone_size: .
d_call: .
v_call: TRBV5-4
j_call: TRBJ2-7
cdr3_aa: CASSGRGEQYF
cdr3_nt: TGTGCCAGCAGCGGGAGGGGGGAGCAGTACTTC

clone_size: .
d_call: TRBD1
v_call: TRBV7-2
j_call: TRBJ1-5
cdr3_aa: CASSGGQGGSQPQHF
cdr3_nt: TGTGCCAGCAGCGGCGGACAGGGAGGGAGTCAGCCCCAGCATTTT

clone_size: .
d_call: .
v_call: TRBV6-4
j_call: TRBJ1-1
cdr3_aa: CASSLDTNTEAFF
cdr3_nt: TGTGCCAGCAGCCTCGACACGAACACTGAAGCTTTCTTT

clone_size: .
d_call: TRBD1
v_call: TRBV9
j_call: TRBJ2-7
cdr3_aa: CASSPGGVGTGPLRF
cdr3_nt: TGTGCCAGCAGCCCAGGCGGTGTAGGGACAGGCCCCCTTCGCTTC

clone_size: .
d_call: TRBD1
v_call: TRBV30
j_call: TRBJ1-3
cdr3_aa: CAGDRDYGNTIYF
cdr3_nt: TGTGCCGGGGACAGGGATTATGGAAACACCATATATTTT

clone_size: .
d_call: .
v_call: TRBV6-6
j_call: TRBJ2-2
cdr3_aa: CASTETDTGELFF
cdr3_nt: TGTGCCAGCACCGAAACAGACACCGGGGAGCTGTTTTTT

clone_size: .
d_call: TRBD2
v_call: TRBV5-1
j_call: TRBJ2-7
cdr3_aa: CASSWPLTSVERPYEQYF
cdr3_nt: TGCGCCAGCAGCTGGCCCTTAACTAGCGTCGAGCGACCCTACGAGCAGTACTTC

clone_size: .
d_call: TRBD2
v_call: TRBV9
j_call: TRBJ2-5
cdr3_aa: CASSVGTSGTQYF
cdr3_nt: TGTGCCAGCAGCGTTGGGACTAGCGGGACCCAGTACTTC

clone_size: .
d_call: TRBD1
v_call: TRBV27
j_call: TRBJ1-4
cdr3_aa: CASSLTLGQGGTNEKLFF
cdr3_nt: TGTGCCAGCAGTTTGACCCTAGGACAGGGAGGAACTAATGAAAAACTGTTTTTT

clone_size: .
d_call: .
v_call: TRBV5-5
j_call: TRBJ2-1
cdr3_aa: CASSLGSGSYNEQFF
cdr3_nt: TGTGCCAGCAGCTTGGGATCTGGCAGTTACAATGAGCAGTTCTTC

clone_size: .
d_call: TRBD1
v_call: TRBV2
j_call: TRBJ2-1
cdr3_aa: CASSSGQVRANEQFF
cdr3_nt: TGTGCCAGCAGTTCGGGACAGGTCAGGGCCAATGAGCAGTTCTTC

clone_size: .
d_call: .
v_call: TRBV5-6
j_call: TRBJ2-7
cdr3_aa: CASSLLVTYEQYF
cdr3_nt: TGTGCCAGCAGCTTGCTAGTCACCTACGAGCAGTACTTC

clone_size: .
d_call: .
v_call: TRBV5-6
j_call: TRBJ2-2
cdr3_aa: CASSLKNTGELFF
cdr3_nt: TGTGCCAGCAGCCTTAAGAACACCGGGGAGCTGTTTTTT

clone_size: once
d_call: TRBD2
v_call: TRBV13
j_call: TRBJ2-7
cdr3_aa: CASSFFSAGDSYEQYF
cdr3_nt: TGTGCCAGCAGCTTTTTTTCAGCGGGAGATTCCTACGAGCAGTACTTC